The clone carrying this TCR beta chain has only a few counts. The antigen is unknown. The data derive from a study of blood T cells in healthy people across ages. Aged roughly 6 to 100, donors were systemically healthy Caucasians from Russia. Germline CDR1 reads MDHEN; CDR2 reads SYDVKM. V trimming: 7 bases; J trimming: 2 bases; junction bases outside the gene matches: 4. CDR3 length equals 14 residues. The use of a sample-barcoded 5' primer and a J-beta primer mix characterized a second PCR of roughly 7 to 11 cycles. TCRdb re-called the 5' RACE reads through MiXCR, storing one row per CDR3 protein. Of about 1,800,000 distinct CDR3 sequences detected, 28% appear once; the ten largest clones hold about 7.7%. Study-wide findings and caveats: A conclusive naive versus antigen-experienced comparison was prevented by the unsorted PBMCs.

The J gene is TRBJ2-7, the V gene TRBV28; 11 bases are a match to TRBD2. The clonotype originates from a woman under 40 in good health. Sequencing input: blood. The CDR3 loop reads CASNQLAGAYEQYF. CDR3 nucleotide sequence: TGTGCCAGCAATCAACTAGCGGGAGCCTACGAGCAGTACTTC. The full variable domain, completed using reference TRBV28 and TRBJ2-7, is DVKVTQSSRYLVKRTGEKVFLECVQDMDHENMFWYRQDPGLGLRLIYFSYDVKMKEKGDIPEGYSVSREKKERFSLILESASTNQTSMYLCASNQLAGAYEQYFGPGTRLTVT.